Listed below are T cell receptor beta chains from one sample, sequenced in a study of blood T cell repertoires in COVID-19. The data were produced by immunoSEQ multiplex PCR, yet TCRdb's version contains in-frame clones alone and is incomplete. The sample has around 30,000 clones, approximately 85% seen once. Sequencing was performed on peripheral blood. The receptors originated from a human donor in a cohort sampled during active COVID-19. The CDR3 runs from the conserved cysteine through the conserved F or W. The order of the fields is J gene, V gene, D gene, clone size, CDR3 protein, CDR3 DNA. The D gene is left open where the match is weak. Size values are once, few and many counts, or a class for expanded clones, and some rows have none.

J gene: TRBJ2-3; V gene: TRBV5-1; D gene: TRBD1; clone size: .; CDR3 protein: CASSWDRGPTDTQYF; CDR3 DNA: TGCGCCAGCAGCTGGGACAGGGGGCCAACAGATACGCAGTATTTT
J gene: TRBJ1-2; V gene: TRBV19; D gene: .; clone size: .; CDR3 protein: CASSMTGTYTF; CDR3 DNA: TGTGCCAGTAGTATGACAGGAACCTACACCTTC
J gene: TRBJ1-2; V gene: TRBV7-3; D gene: .; clone size: .; CDR3 protein: CASSLTSTGARDGYTF; CDR3 DNA: TGTGCCAGCAGCTTAACGTCTACAGGCGCCCGAGATGGCTACACCTTC
J gene: TRBJ2-6; V gene: TRBV5-6; D gene: TRBD1; clone size: .; CDR3 protein: CASSPIRQGAPGANVLTF; CDR3 DNA: TGTGCCAGCAGCCCCATAAGACAGGGAGCACCTGGGGCCAACGTCCTGACTTTC
J gene: TRBJ1-5; V gene: TRBV7-2; D gene: .; clone size: .; CDR3 protein: CASSFPGLNQPQHF; CDR3 DNA: TGTGCCAGCAGCTTTCCAGGGTTGAATCAGCCCCAGCATTTT
J gene: TRBJ1-2; V gene: TRBV7-2; D gene: .; clone size: .; CDR3 protein: CASSLGGEVQGYTF; CDR3 DNA: TGTGCCAGCAGCTTAGGGGGAGAGGTACAGGGCTACACCTTC
J gene: TRBJ2-5; V gene: TRBV4-1; D gene: .; clone size: .; CDR3 protein: CATGVGGRQETQYF; CDR3 DNA: TGCGCCACCGGGGTTGGGGGCAGACAAGAGACCCAGTACTTC
J gene: TRBJ2-2; V gene: TRBV5-6; D gene: .; clone size: .; CDR3 protein: CASSSLRGGELFF; CDR3 DNA: TGTGCCAGCAGCTCGCTACGGGGCGGGGAGCTGTTTTTT
J gene: TRBJ1-1; V gene: TRBV10-2; D gene: .; clone size: .; CDR3 protein: CASESGDGTEAFF; CDR3 DNA: TGCGCCAGCGAGTCCGGGGATGGTACTGAAGCTTTCTTT
J gene: TRBJ2-2; V gene: TRBV5-1; D gene: .; clone size: .; CDR3 protein: CASSLLAETGELFF; CDR3 DNA: TGCGCCAGCAGCTTGTTGGCGGAAACCGGGGAGCTGTTTTTT
J gene: TRBJ1-4; V gene: TRBV2; D gene: .; clone size: .; CDR3 protein: CASRKGRTNEKLFF; CDR3 DNA: TGTGCCAGCAGGAAAGGGAGGACTAATGAAAAACTGTTTTTT
J gene: TRBJ1-1; V gene: TRBV6-5; D gene: .; clone size: .; CDR3 protein: CASRRNTEAFF; CDR3 DNA: TGTGCCAGCAGGAGGAACACTGAAGCTTTCTTT
J gene: TRBJ2-3; V gene: TRBV24-1; D gene: .; clone size: .; CDR3 protein: CATSDLTGSPTDTQYF; CDR3 DNA: TGTGCCACCAGTGACCTAACAGGGTCCCCCACAGATACGCAGTATTTT
J gene: TRBJ2-7; V gene: TRBV5-6; D gene: .; clone size: once; CDR3 protein: CASSLPVSSYEQYF; CDR3 DNA: TGTGCCAGCAGCTTGCCAGTAAGCTCCTACGAGCAGTACTTC
J gene: TRBJ2-1; V gene: TRBV6-1; D gene: .; clone size: .; CDR3 protein: CASSESHGQFNEQFF; CDR3 DNA: TGTGCCAGCAGTGAAAGCCATGGACAGTTCAATGAGCAGTTCTTC